One TCR beta chain is described in this entry. Antigen unknown. Some clones are missing from TCRdb's copy, which holds only in-frame ones; the method was immunoSEQ multiplex PCR. Of approximately 39,000 clones in the sample, over 80% were seen once. These data are taken from a study of cytomegalovirus exposure and HLA in healthy donors. General observations from the study: Subsequent analysis showed first-cohort TCR clusters tending to co-occur in 95 to 150 validation repertoires. Overall, under 200 TCR beta chains were annotated as cytomegalovirus-associated. For cytomegalovirus status, the classifier reportedly gave diagnoses with high specificity and sensitivity.

This CDR3 spans 15 amino acids. Losses at the gene ends were 4 bases for V and 5 bases for J; bases not matched to a gene: 10. CDR1 and CDR2 (germline): MGHRA, YSYEKL. The rearrangement uses TRBV4-1 and TRBJ1-1; TRBD1 aligns across 7 bases. The material sequenced was PBMCs. The TCR was taken from a man aged 18 to 29 in good health and CMV-seronegative. The CDR3 spells CASSPSGTEGTEAFF. For the CDR3, the DNA is TGCGCCAGCAGCCCCTCCGGGACAGAGGGTACTGAAGCTTTCTTT.